One T cell receptor (beta chain) is described in this entry. The sample comes from a study of blood T cells in healthy people across ages. On the study more broadly: About one barcoded beta molecule per two T cells was the capture yield of template switching.

Germline CDR1 reads DFQATT; CDR2 reads SNEGSKA (reference sequence). Trimming cost V 1 base and J 0 bases, with 7 bases left between them. The CDR3 covers 14 residues. It was with a sample-barcoded 5' primer and a J-beta primer mix that a second PCR of about 6 to 12 cycles was run. One entry per CDR3 protein, called by TCRdb with MiXCR from the 5' RACE reads. In the table there are just over 800,000 distinct CDR3 sequences, 55% to 65% of which are singletons. The sample comprised blood. The gene calls are TRBV20-1 and TRBJ1-5, with D possibly being TRBD1 (6 bases). This sequence was found in a man aged 25 to 40 in good health. CDR3 DNA sequence: TGCAGTGCTAGAGGGGGGCCTAGCAATCAGCCCCAGCATTTT. Encoded protein: CSARGGPSNQPQHF.